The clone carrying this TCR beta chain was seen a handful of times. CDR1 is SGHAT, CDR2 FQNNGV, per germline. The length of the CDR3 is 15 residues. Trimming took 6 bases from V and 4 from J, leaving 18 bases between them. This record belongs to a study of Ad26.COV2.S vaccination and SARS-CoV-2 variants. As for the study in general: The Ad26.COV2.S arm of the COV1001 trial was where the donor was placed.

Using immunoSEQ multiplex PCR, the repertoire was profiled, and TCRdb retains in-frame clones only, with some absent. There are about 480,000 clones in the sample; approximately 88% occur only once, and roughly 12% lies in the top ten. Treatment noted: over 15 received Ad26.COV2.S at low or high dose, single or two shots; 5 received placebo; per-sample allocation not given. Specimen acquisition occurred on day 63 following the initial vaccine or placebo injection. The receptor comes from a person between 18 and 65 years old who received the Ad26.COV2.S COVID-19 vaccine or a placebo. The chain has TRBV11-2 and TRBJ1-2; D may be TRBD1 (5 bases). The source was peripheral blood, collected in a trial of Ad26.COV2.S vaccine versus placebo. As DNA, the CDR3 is TGTGCCAGCAGACCTCTCGCAACAGGAATCTATGGCTACACCTTC. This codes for CASRPLATGIYGYTF.